This TCR beta chain is from a study of T cell responses to AZD1222 COVID-19 vaccine. General study results and limits: A rise in Spike-specific TCR breadth and depth followed two AZD1222 doses. Most donors were white British, females outnumbered males, and clonal diversity was possibly underestimated. Seropositive status at baseline applied to only a handful of AZD1222 recipients. Variant regions that are unmutated are reportedly the target of nearly half of spike-specific TCRs.

This CDR3 spans 13 amino acids. CDR1 and CDR2 from the germline V gene are SNHLY and FYNNEI. Trimming shortened V by 3 bases and J by 4 bases, and 9 bases separated the two germline ends. Concerning this clone itself: Its antigen is unknown.

Generated by immunoSEQ multiplex PCR, the TCRdb table keeps only in-frame clones and is missing some. The profile shows over 120,000 clones, 85% to 95% of them singletons. This sequence joins TRBV2 and TRBJ1-2; D uncertain. The source was peripheral blood, collected after recovery from COVID-19. This clonotype was sampled from an adult who had recovered from COVID-19. The CDR3: CASSERPVYGYTF. CDR3 nucleotides: TGTGCCAGCAGTGAGAGGCCGGTCTATGGCTACACCTTC.